Here is one TCR beta chain with its context. Sequenced by immunoSEQ multiplex PCR; TCRdb stores in-frame clones only, minus some. The data hold approximately 150,000 clones, with around 88% observed a single time. The data belong to a study of control samples from healthy donors and cancer patients. Trimming shortened V by 5 bases and J by 7 bases, and 18 bases separated the two germline ends. This CDR3 contains 15 residues. Germline-derived CDR1 and CDR2 are MNHEY and SVGEGT. The sequence came from a man aged 18 to 30 in good health. The chain has TRBV6-2 or TRBV6-3 and TRBJ1-5; a weak D match, TRBD1 (5 bases). The specimen sequenced was blood. In nucleotides, the CDR3 is TGTGCCAGCAGTACATCCGGGAGGGGCGGCCAGCCCCAGCATTTT. It translates to CASSTSGRGGQPQHF.